This TCR beta chain was identified during a study of OX40 agonist ivuxolimab in advanced cancers. Study background: Patients were roughly 83% male with ages about 23 to 79, mean 60. Study-level results: Also showing low normalized T-cell clonal expansion were some of the nonresponders. Patients with a partial response at 0.1-3.0 mg/kg had among the lowest clonal expansion.

The length of the CDR3 is 14 residues. Trimming left V 5 bases short and J 0 bases short, with 9 bases between. CDR1 and CDR2 (germline): MNHEY, SVGAGI. Comment on this clone: As yet, its antigen is unknown.

Sequencing was performed with immunoSEQ multiplex PCR; in TCRdb, only in-frame clones are kept and a portion is missing. The top ten clones hold more than 2.5% of a sample with approximately 73,000 clones, 86% of them seen once. This chain links TRBV6-5 with TRBJ2-3; TRBD2 is a possible D gene (7 bases). Here the sequenced sample was CD4+ or CD8+ T cells sorted from blood, taken in a trial of the OX40 agonist ivuxolimab. This TCR was recovered from an adult with an advanced solid tumor such as melanoma, head and neck, liver or kidney cancer. CDR3 in DNA: TGTGCCAGCAGTCGGGGGGCCAGCACAGATACGCAGTATTTT. Its protein is CASSRGASTDTQYF.